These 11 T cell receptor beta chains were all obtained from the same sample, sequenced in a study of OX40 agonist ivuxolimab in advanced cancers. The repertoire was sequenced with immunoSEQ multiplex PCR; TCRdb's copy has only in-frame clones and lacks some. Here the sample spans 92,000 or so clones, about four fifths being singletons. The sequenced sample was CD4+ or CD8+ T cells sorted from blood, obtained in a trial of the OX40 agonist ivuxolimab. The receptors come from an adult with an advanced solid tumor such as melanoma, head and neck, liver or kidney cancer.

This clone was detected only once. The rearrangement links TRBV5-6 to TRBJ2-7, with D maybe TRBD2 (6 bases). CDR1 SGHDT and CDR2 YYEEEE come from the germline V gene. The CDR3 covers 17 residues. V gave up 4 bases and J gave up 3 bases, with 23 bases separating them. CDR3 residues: CASSGDRTRAGSYEQYF. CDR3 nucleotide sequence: TGTGCCAGCAGCGGGGACCGAACCCGTGCGGGGAGCTACGAGCAGTACTTC.

CDR3 amino acids: CASSTRLAGLTDTQYF. The DNA for the CDR3 is TGTGCCAGCAGCACTCGACTAGCGGGACTCACAGATACGCAGTATTTT. The gene calls are TRBV7-9 and TRBJ2-3; 11 bases are a match to TRBD2. This CDR3 is built from 16 residues. Germline CDR1 is SEHNR and CDR2 is FQNEAQ (reference sequence). The trim removed 5 bases at V and 2 bases at J, leaving 6 bases unmatched. Combining the CDR3 with reference TRBV7-9 and TRBJ2-3 gives the whole variable domain DTGVSQNPRHKITKRGQNVTFRCDPISEHNRLYWYRQTLGQGPEFLTYFQNEAQLEKSRLLSDRFSAERPKGSFSTLEIQRTEQGDSAMYLCASSTRLAGLTDTQYFGPGTRLTVL.

CDR3 loop: CASSQTRRTAINQPQHF. The CDR3 DNA follows: TGTGCCAGCAGCCAAACCAGAAGGACAGCCATCAATCAGCCCCAGCATTTT. This chain connects TRBV14 to TRBJ1-5; TRBD1 is a possible D gene (6 bases). Germline CDR1 SGHDN, CDR2 FVKESK. The length of the CDR3 is 17 residues. Trimming shortened V by 2 bases and J by 3 bases, and 17 bases separated the two germline ends.

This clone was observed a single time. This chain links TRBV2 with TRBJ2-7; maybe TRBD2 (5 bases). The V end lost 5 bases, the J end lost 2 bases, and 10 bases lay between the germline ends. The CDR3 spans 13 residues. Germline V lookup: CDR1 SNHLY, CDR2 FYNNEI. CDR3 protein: CASSREITYEQYF. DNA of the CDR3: TGTGCCAGCAGTAGGGAGATCACCTACGAGCAGTACTTC. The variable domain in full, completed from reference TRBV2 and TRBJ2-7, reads EPEVTQTPSHQVTQMGQEVILRCVPISNHLYFYWYRQILGQKVEFLVSFYNNEISEKSEIFDDQFSVERPDGSNFTLKIRSTKLEDSAMYFCASSREITYEQYFGPGTRLTVT.

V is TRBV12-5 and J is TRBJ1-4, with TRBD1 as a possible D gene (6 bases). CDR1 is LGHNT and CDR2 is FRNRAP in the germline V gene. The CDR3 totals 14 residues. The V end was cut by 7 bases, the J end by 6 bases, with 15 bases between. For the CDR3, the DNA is TGTGCTAGTGCCCGAACAGGGTTGGATGAAAAACTGTTTTTT. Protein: CASARTGLDEKLFF.

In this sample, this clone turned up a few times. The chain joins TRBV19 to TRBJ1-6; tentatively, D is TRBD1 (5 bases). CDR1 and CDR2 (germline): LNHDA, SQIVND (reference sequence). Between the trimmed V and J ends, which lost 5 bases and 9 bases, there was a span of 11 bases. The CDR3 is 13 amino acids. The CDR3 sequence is CASSDRISSPLHF. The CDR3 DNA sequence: TGTGCCAGTAGTGACAGAATATCTTCACCCCTCCACTTT.

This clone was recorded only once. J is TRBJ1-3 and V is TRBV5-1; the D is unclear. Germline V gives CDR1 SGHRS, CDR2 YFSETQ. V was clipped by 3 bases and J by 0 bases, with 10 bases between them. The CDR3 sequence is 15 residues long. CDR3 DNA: TGCGCCAGCAGCTATGACGGAGGCTCTGGAAACACCATATATTTT. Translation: CASSYDGGSGNTIYF. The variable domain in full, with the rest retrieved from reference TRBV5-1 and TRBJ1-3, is KAGVTQTPRYLIKTRGQQVTLSCSPISGHRSVSWYQQTPGQGLQFLFEYFSETQRNKGNFPGRFSGRQFSNSRSEMNVSTLELGDSALYLCASSYDGGSGNTIYFGEGSWLTVV.

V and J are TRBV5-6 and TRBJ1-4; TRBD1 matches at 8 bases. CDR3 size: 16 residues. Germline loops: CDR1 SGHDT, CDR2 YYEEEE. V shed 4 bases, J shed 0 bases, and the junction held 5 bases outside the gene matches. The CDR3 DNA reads TGTGCCAGCAGCCCCCCGGGACAGGCAACTAATGAAAAACTGTTTTTT. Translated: CASSPPGQATNEKLFF.

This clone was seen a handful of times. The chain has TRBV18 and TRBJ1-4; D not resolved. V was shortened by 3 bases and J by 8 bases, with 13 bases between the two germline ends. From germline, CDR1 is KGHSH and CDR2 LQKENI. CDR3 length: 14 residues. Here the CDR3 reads CASSPPSRREKLFF. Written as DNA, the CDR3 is TGTGCCAGCTCACCGCCAAGCAGGAGAGAAAAACTGTTTTTT.

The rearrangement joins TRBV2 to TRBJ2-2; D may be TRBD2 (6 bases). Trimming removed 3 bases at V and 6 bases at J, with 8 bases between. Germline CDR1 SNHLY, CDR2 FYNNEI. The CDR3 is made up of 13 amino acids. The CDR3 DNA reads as TGTGCCAGCAGTGAGGGGGAGGCCGGGGAGCTGTTTTTT. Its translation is CASSEGEAGELFF.

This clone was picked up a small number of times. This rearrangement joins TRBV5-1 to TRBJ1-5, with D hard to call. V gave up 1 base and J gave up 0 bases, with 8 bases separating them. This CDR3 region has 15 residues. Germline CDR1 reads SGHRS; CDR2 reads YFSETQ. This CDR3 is CASSLSSDSNQPQHF. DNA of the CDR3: TGCGCCAGCAGCTTGTCTTCGGATAGCAATCAGCCCCAGCATTTT.